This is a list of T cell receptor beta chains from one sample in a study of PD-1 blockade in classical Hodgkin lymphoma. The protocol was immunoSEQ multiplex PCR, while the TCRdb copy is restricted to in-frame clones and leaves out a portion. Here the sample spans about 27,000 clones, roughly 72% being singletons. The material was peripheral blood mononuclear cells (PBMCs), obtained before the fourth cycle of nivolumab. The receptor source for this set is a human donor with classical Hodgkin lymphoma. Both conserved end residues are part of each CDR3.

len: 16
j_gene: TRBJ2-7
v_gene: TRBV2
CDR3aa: CASSEGQEDLSYEQYF

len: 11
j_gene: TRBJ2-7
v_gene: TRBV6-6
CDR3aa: CASSPSYEQYF

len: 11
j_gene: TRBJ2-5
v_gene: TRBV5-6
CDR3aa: CASSLRQTQYF

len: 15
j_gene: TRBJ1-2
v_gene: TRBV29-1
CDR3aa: CSVKLGTGGAYGYTF

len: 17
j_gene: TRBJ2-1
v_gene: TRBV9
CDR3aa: CASSSPLAGGPNNEQFF

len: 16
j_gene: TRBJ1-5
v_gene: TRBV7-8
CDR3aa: CASSLAGTGGDQPQHF

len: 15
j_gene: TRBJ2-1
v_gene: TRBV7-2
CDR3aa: CASSLKGGSYNEQFF

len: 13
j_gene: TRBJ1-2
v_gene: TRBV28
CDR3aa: CASSSGTGKYLTF

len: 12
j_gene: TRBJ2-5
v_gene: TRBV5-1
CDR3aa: CASSLDWETQYF

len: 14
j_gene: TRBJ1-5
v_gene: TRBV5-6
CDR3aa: CASSFYEGNQPQHF

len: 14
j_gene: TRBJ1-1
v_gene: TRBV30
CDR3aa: CAWERTGLNTEAFF

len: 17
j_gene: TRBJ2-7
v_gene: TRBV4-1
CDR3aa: CASSQDAGGTMGYEQYF

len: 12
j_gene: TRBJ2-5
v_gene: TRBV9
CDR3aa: CASSVGPETQYF

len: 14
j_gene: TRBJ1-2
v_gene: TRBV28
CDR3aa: CASSIDREAYGYTF

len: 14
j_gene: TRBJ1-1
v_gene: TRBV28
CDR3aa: CASTPLIAGAEAFF

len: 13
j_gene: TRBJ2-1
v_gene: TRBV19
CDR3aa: CASSIATFNEQFF

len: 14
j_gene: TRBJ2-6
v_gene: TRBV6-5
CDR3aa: CASRTSSGANVLTF

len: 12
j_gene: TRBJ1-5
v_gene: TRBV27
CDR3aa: CASSDVGWPQHF

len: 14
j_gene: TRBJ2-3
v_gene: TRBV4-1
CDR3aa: CASSRGQGTDTQYF

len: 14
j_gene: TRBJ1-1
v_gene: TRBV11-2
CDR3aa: CASSRTRENTEAFF

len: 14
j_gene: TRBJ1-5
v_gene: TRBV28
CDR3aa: CASSPPQGFQPQHF

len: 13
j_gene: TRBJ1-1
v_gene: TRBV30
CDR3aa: CAWSVPTNTEAFF

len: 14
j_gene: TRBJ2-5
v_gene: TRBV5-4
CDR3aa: CASSPWGRGETQYF

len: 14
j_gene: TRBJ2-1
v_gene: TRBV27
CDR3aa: CASSLSGSVNEQFF

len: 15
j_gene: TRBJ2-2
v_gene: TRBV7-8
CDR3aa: CASSPMGGGTGELFF

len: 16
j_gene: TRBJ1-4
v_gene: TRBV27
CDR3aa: CASSLLTGGSNEKLFF

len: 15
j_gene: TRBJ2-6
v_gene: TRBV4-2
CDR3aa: CASSPLYSGANVLTF

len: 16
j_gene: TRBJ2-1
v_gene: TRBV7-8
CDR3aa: CASSLGLQANGNEQFF

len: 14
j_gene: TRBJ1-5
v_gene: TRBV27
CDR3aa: CASSPYKGQQPQHF

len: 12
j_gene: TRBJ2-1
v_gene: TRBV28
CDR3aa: CASSLYANEQFF

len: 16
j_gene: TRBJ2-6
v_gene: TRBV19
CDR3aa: CASSTIRTPGANVLTF

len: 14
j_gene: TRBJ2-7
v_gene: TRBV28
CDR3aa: CASSFGTGAYEQYF

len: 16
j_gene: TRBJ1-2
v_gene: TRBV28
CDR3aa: CASSPRLRRENYGYTF

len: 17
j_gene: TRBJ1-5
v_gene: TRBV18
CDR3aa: CASSPQQVLYSNQPQHF

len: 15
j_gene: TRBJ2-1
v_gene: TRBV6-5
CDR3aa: CASSSGGGSYNEQFF

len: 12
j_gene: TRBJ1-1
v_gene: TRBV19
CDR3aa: CASLRRNTEAFF

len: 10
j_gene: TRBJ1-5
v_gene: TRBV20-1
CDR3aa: CSAARGAQHF

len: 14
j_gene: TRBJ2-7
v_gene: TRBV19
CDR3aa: CASSRTAGSYEQYF

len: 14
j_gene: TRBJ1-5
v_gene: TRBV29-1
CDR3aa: CSVARGRGDQPQHF

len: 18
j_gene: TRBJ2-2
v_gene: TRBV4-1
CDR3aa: CASSQEDTRRGEIGELFF

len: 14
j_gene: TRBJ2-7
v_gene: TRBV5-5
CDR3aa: CASSLEQGIGEQYF

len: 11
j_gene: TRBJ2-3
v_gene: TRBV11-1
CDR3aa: CASSLQDTQYF

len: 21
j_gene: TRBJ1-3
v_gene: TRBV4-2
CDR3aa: CASSQDRDRGYSSSSGNTIYF

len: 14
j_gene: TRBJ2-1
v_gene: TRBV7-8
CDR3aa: CASSPLGLYNEQFF

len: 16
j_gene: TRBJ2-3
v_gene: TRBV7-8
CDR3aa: CASSFLAGRNTDTQYF

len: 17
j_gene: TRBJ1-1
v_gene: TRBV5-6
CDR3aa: CASSLGHGRGMNTEAFF

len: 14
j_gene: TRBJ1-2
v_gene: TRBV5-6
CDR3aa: CASSFQGAYYGYTF

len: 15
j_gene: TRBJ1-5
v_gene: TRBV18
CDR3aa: CASSPSSGSNQPQHF

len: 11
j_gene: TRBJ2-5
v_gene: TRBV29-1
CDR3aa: CSVVPGETQYF

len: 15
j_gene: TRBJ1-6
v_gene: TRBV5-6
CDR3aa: CASSFTRESEAPLHF

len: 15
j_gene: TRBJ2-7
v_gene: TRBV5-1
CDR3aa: CASSSDTGQLYEQYF

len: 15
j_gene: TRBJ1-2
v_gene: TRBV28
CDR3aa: CASSDRRGRDYGYTF

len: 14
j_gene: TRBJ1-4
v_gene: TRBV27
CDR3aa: CAILNRDYNEKLFF

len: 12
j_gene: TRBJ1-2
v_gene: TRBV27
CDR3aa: CASSPLVGGYTF

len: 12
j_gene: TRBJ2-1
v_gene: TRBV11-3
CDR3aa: CASSASHNEQFF

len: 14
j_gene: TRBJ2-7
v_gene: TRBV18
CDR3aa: CASSPRGDSYEQYF

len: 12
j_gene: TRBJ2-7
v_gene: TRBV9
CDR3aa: CASSPGGYEQYF

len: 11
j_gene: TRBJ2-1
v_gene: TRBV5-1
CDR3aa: CASSSYNEQFF

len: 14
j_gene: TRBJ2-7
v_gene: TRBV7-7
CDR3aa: CASSLGVGDYEQYF